The TCR beta chain described here comes from a study of PD-1 blockade in classical Hodgkin lymphoma. Clones were sequenced by immunoSEQ multiplex PCR, and TCRdb holds only the in-frame ones, with some missing. Of 25,000 to 35,000 clones in the sample, 88% were seen once. Germline V gene sequence: CDR1 SGHDT, CDR2 YYEEEE. V dropped 2 bases and J dropped 7 bases, with 15 bases sitting between them. CDR3 length equals 15 residues. Indicated time point: newly diagnosed, previously untreated cHL patient sample. Isolation of CD4+ T cells from thawed PBMCs was performed by magnetic negative selection. For comparison, PBMCs from newly diagnosed, untreated classical Hodgkin lymphoma were used.

The material sequenced was CD4+ T cells from blood. The sequence derives from a human donor with classical Hodgkin lymphoma. V usage is TRBV5-6 and J usage is TRBJ1-4, with a possible D match to TRBD1 (6 bases). CDR3: CASSFRRGGSEKLFF. The CDR3 DNA follows: TGTGCCAGCAGCTTCCGGAGAGGGGGGAGTGAAAAACTGTTTTTT.